Listed below are T cell receptor beta chains from one sample, sequenced in a study of tumor-infiltrating lymphocytes in primary liver carcinoma. Each CDR3 protein gets one entry after TCRdb re-called the multiplex PCR reads with MiXCR. This table has around 100,000 distinct CDR3 sequences, about 70% appearing once. The sequenced sample was liver tumor tissue from sampling region 2. These receptors all stem from a woman aged 60-75 years with primary liver carcinoma and hepatitis B virus infection. CDR3s leave out the opening cysteine and the closing phenylalanine or tryptophan. Each record gives: clone size, CDR3 length, V gene, CDR3 protein. Only some rows state a clone size, as once, few, many or a class for expanded clones.

size: -; length: 10; V: TRBV12-3/TRBV12-4; CDR3: ASRIPLGDTA
size: many; length: 13; V: TRBV28; CDR3: ASSLYRTGPGELF
size: few; length: 11; V: TRBV28; CDR3: ASSFSGPFGYT
size: -; length: 13; V: TRBV5-1; CDR3: ACSLVVGSTDTQY
size: -; length: 16; V: TRBV20-1; CDR3: SAHSGDRGSSGVNVLT
size: -; length: 13; V: TRBV7-8; CDR3: AISLSGQVGQPRH
size: -; length: 13; V: TRBV2; CDR3: AIRSRLAGVGEQY
size: -; length: 13; V: TRBV4-2; CDR3: GSSHGGGGNTEAC
size: -; length: 12; V: TRBV2; CDR3: ASSEAVGAQPQH
size: -; length: 12; V: TRBV5-6; CDR3: AGSPTRGYYEQY
size: many; length: 12; V: TRBV29-1; CDR3: SVLGGRGADEQF
size: -; length: 14; V: TRBV7-8; CDR3: ANNLVGTSGTNEQF
size: once; length: 11; V: TRBV18; CDR3: VSWATGYNEQF
size: -; length: 9; V: TRBV11-3; CDR3: ASSCSYKQY
size: -; length: 14; V: TRBV4-1; CDR3: ASSQALARGRETQY
size: -; length: 13; V: TRBV5-1; CDR3: SSRSLRGSYDEQF
size: many; length: 14; V: TRBV29-1; CDR3: SVRPRDRRHQETQY
size: -; length: 9; V: TRBV11-2; CDR3: TSQVEGLEF
size: -; length: 13; V: TRBV6-5; CDR3: ASSLTSTGPDTQY
size: -; length: 10; V: TRBV7-3; CDR3: ASSEGLGTQY
size: many; length: 16; V: TRBV6-1; CDR3: ASSEMPPDSSGANVLT
size: -; length: 16; V: TRBV7-2; CDR3: TSSFFQSGPGSNYGYT
size: -; length: 15; V: TRBV12-3/TRBV12-4; CDR3: AGSLAQGGFLNQPQH
size: -; length: 14; V: TRBV30; CDR3: AWSVSQEVRIYGYT
size: -; length: 14; V: TRBV11-2; CDR3: ASTPPGRKARGEKY
size: -; length: 14; V: TRBV6-5; CDR3: ASSYRLAVDYNEQF
size: many; length: 15; V: TRBV12-3/TRBV12-4; CDR3: ASSFPTNRVSGNTIY
size: -; length: 12; V: TRBV5-1; CDR3: ASSLTIQGETQY
size: -; length: 12; V: TRBV5-6; CDR3: AGSLWPRGETQY
size: -; length: 11; V: TRBV28; CDR3: VTAGSRHYEQY
size: -; length: 15; V: TRBV12-3/TRBV12-4; CDR3: ASRSGLAGVIAGELL
size: -; length: 12; V: TRBV11-2; CDR3: ACSLRVRDSPLH
size: few; length: 12; V: TRBV5-1; CDR3: ASSFLVVTDTQY
size: -; length: 13; V: TRBV20-1; CDR3: SASPTSGRQETQY
size: -; length: 13; V: TRBV11-3; CDR3: ASSVTRSTYNEQF
size: -; length: 12; V: TRBV2; CDR3: ASTRERVGTEAF
size: -; length: 15; V: TRBV14; CDR3: ASSQLSWTRVDNEQF
size: -; length: 12; V: TRBV29-1; CDR3: SVESGRVYNKQL
size: -; length: 16; V: TRBV11-3; CDR3: PSSFCQGGRAGYNEQF
size: -; length: 11; V: TRBV28; CDR3: VSRKFPNTEAF
size: -; length: 13; V: TRBV11-2; CDR3: TSSLDPAGTYEQY
size: many; length: 11; V: TRBV10-1; CDR3: ASSEAHLAEQY
size: many; length: 12; V: TRBV7-9; CDR3: ASSKTSGRAVAY
size: -; length: 11; V: TRBV5-1; CDR3: ASSPGANGKLF
size: once; length: 11; V: TRBV12-3/TRBV12-4; CDR3: ASSLPWSYGYT
size: many; length: 14; V: TRBV29-1; CDR3: SVPSHKDRPYNEQF
size: few; length: 12; V: TRBV6-1; CDR3: ASRSESSTDTQY
size: once; length: 13; V: TRBV6-6; CDR3: ASRVQDTSTDTQY
size: -; length: 13; V: TRBV28; CDR3: ASSFRQGLTYEQY
size: -; length: 13; V: TRBV6-1; CDR3: ASSEDGGEAYEQY
size: few; length: 10; V: TRBV28; CDR3: ASSPLGYEQY
size: -; length: 15; V: TRBV10-1; CDR3: ASSGTRTSGRVREQY
size: -; length: 16; V: TRBV12-3/TRBV12-4; CDR3: ASSCGTSVITEYNEQF
size: -; length: 12; V: TRBV11-2; CDR3: ASSFAGGPNEQF
size: few; length: 13; V: TRBV7-2; CDR3: ASSSAGTAHYEQY